This T cell receptor (beta chain) was profiled in a study of cytomegalovirus exposure and HLA in healthy donors. The CDR3 loop spans 13 amino acids. The J segment lost 4 bases and the V segment lost 4 bases, leaving 0 bases of the junction unmatched. Germline CDR1 WSHSY, CDR2 SAAADI. The donors were healthy bone marrow donors. The PCR used 60 Vbeta and 13 Jbeta primers. Generated by immunoSEQ multiplex PCR, the TCRdb table keeps only in-frame clones and is missing some. Among approximately 150,000 clones listed, approximately 79% were seen once. Sequenced material: PBMCs. This rearrangement joins TRBV10-2 to TRBJ1-1; 10 bases map to TRBD1. The receptor was isolated from a male donor in good health and CMV-seronegative. CDR3 residues: CASSGQGATEAFF. The CDR3 nucleotides read TGCGCCAGCAGTGGACAGGGGGCCACTGAAGCTTTCTTT.